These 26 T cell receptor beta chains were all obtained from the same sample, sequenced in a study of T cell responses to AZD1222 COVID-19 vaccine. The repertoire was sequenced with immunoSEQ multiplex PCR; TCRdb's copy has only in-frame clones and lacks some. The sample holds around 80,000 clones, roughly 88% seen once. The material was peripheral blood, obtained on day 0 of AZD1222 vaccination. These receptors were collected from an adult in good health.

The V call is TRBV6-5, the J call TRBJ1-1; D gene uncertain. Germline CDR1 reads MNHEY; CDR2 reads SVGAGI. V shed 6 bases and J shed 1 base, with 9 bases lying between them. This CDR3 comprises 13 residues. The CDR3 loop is CASSPSKNTEAFF. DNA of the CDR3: TGTGCCAGCAGCCCGAGCAAGAACACTGAAGCTTTCTTT.

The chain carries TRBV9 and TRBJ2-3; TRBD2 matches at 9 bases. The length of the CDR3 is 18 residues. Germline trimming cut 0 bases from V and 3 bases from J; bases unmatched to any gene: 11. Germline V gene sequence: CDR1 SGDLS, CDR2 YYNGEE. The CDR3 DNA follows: TGTGCCAGCAGCGTAGATCACCGAGCGGGAGGCGGGACAGATACGCAGTATTTT. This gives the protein CASSVDHRAGGGTDTQYF.

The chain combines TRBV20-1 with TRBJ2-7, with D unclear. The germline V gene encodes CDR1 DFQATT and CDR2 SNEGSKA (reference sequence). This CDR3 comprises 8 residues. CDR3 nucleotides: TGCAGGACCTACGAGCAGTACGTC. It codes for CRTYEQYV.

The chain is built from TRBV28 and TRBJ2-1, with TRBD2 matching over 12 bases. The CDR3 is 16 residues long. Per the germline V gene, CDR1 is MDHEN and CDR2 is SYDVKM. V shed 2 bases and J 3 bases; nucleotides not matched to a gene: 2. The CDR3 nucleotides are TGTGCCAGCAGTTTAACTAGCGGGGGGTTCTACAATGAGCAGTTCTTC. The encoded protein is CASSLTSGGFYNEQFF.

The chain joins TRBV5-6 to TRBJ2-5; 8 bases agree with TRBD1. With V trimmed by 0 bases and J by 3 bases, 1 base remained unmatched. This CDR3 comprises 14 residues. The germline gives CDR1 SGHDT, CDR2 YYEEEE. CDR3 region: CASSLGDRKETQYF. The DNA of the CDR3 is TGTGCCAGCAGCTTGGGGGACAGGAAAGAGACCCAGTACTTC. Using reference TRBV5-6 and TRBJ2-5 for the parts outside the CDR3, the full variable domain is DAGVTQSPTHLIKTRGQQVTLRCSPKSGHDTVSWYQQALGQGPQFIFQYYEEEERQRGNFPDRFSGHQFPNYSSELNVNALLLGDSALYLCASSLGDRKETQYFGPGTRLLVL.

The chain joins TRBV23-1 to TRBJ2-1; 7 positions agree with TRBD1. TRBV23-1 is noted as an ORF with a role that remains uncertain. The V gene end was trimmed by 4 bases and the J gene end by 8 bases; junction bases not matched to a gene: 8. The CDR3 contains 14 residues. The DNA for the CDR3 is TGCGCCAGCAGTCTACGGACAGGCTGTTATGAGCAGTTCTTC. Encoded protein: CASSLRTGCYEQFF.

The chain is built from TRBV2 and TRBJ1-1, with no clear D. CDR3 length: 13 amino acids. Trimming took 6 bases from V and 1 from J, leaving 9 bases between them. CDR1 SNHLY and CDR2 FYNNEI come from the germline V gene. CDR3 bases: TGTGCCAGCAGGGAGACGGGGAACACTGAAGCTTTCTTT. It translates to CASRETGNTEAFF.

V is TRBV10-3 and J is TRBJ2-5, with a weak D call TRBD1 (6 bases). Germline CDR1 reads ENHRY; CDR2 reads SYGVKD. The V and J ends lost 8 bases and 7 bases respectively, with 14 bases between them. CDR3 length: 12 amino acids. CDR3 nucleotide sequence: TGTGCCATCTTTGACGGACAGATGACCCAGTACTTC. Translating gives CAIFDGQMTQYF.

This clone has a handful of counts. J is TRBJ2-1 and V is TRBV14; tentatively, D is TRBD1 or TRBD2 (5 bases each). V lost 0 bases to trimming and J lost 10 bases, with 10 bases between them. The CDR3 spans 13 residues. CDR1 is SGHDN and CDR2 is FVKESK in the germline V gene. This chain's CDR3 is CASSQDLEGEQFF. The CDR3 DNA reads TGTGCCAGCAGCCAAGATCTTGAGGGGGAGCAGTTCTTC. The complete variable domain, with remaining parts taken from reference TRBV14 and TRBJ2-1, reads EAGVTQFPSHSVIEKGQTVTLRCDPISGHDNLYWYRRVMGKEIKFLLHFVKESKQDESGMPNNRFLAERTGGTYSTLKVQPAELEDSGVYFCASSQDLEGEQFFGPGTRLTVL.

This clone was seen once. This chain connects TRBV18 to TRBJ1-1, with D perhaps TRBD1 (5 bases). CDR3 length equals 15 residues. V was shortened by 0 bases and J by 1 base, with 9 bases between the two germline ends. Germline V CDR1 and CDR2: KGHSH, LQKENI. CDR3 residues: CASSPPVGGNTEAFF. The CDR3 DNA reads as TGTGCCAGCTCACCACCCGTGGGGGGGAACACTGAAGCTTTCTTT.

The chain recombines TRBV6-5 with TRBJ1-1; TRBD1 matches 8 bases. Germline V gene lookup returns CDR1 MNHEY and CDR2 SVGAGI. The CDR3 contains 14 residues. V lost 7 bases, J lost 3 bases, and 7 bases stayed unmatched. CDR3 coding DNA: TGTGCCAGCAACAACCAGGGGGCTGACACTGAAGCTTTCTTT. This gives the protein CASNNQGADTEAFF.

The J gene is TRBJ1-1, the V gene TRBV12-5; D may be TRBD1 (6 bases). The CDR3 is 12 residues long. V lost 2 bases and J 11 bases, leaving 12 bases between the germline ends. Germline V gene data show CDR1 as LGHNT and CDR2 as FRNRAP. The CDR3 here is CASGLNRANAFF. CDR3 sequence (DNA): TGTGCTAGTGGTTTGAACAGGGCTAACGCTTTCTTT.

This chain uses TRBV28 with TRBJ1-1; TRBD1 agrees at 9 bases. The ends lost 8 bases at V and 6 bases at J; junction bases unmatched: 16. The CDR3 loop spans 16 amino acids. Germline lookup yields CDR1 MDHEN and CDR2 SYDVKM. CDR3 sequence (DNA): TGTGCCAGCCTACCCGGGGACAGGGTTTATTTGGCTGAAGCTTTCTTT. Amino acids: CASLPGDRVYLAEAFF.

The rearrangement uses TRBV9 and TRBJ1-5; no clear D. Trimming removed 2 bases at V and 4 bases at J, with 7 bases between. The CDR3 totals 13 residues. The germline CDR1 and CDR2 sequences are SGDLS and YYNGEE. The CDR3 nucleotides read TGTGCCAGCAGCGTTGGGGTTAATCAGCCCCAGCATTTT. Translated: CASSVGVNQPQHF.

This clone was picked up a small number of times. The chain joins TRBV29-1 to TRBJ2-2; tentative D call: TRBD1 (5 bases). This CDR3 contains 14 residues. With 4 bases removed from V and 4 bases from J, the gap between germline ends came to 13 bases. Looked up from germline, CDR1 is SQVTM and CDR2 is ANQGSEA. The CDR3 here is CSVVGQIGTGELFF. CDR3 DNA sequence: TGCAGCGTTGTGGGGCAGATAGGCACCGGGGAGCTGTTTTTT.

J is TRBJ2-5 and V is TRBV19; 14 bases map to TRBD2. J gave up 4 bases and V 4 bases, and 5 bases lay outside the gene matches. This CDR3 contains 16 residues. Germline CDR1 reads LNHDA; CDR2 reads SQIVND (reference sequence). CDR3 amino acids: CASSTGLAGGAETQYF. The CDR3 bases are TGTGCCAGTAGTACCGGACTAGCGGGGGGTGCAGAGACCCAGTACTTC. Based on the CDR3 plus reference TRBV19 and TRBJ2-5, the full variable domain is DGGITQSPKYLFRKEGQNVTLSCEQNLNHDAMYWYRQDPGQGLRLIYYSQIVNDFQKGDIAEGYSVSREKKESFPLTVTSAQKNPTAFYLCASSTGLAGGAETQYFGPGTRLLVL.

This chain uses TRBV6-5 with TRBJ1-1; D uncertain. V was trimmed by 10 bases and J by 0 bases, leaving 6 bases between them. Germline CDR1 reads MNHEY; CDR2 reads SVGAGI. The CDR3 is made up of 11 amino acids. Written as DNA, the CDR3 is TGTGCCAAAACAGTGAACACTGAAGCTTTCTTT. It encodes CAKTVNTEAFF.

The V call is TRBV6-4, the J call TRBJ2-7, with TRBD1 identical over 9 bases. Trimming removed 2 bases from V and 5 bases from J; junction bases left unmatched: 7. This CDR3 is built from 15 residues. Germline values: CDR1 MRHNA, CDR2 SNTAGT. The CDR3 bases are TGTGCCAGCAGTGACGGGACAGGGAAGAGCAACGAGCAGTACGTC. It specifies CASSDGTGKSNEQYV.

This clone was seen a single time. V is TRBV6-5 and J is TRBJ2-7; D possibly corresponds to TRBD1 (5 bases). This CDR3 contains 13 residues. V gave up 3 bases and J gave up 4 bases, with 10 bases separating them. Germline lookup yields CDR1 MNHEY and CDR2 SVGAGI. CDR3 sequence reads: CASSYGAAYEQYV. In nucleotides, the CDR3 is TGTGCCAGCAGTTATGGGGCAGCGTACGAGCAGTACGTC.

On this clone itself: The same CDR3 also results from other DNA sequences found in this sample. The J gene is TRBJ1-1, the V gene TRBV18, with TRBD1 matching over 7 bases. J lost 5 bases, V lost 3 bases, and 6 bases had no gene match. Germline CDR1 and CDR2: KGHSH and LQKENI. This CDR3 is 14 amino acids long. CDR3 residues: CASSPSGGGTEAFF. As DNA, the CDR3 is TGTGCCAGCTCACCGTCAGGGGGAGGTACTGAAGCTTTCTTT. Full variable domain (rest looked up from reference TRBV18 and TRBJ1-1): NAGVMQNPRHLVRRRGQEARLRCSPMKGHSHVYWYRQLPEEGLKFMVYLQKENIIDESGMPKERFSAEFPKEGPSILRIQQVVRGDSAAYFCASSPSGGGTEAFFGQGTRLTVV.

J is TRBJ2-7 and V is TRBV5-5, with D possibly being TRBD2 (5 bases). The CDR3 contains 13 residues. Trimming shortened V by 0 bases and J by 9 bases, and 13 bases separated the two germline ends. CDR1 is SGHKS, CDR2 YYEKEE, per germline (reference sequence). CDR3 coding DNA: TGTGCCAGCAGCTTGGAGCCACGAGCGGCGCAGTACTTC. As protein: CASSLEPRAAQYF. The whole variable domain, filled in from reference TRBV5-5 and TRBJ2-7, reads DAGVTQSPTHLIKTRGQQVTLRCSPISGHKSVSWYQQVLGQGPQFIFQYYEKEERGRGNFPDRFSARQFPNYSSELNVNALLLGDSALYLCASSLEPRAAQYFGPGTRLTVT.

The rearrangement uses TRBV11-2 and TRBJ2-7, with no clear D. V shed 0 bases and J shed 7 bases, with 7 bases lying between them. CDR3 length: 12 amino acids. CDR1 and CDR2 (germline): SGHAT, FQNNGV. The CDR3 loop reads CASSLDSREQYF. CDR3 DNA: TGTGCCAGCAGCTTAGATAGCCGGGAGCAGTACTTC.

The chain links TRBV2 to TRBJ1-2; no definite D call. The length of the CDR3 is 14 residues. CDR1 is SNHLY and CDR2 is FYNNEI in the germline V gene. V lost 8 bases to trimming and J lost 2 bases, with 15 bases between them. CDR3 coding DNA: TGTGCCAGCGAACAGACGGGTATGAACTATGGCTACACCTTC. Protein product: CASEQTGMNYGYTF.

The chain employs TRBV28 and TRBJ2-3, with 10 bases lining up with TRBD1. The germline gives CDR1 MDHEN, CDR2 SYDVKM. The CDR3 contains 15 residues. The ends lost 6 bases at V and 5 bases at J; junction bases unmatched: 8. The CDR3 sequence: CASRSGQGSRDTQYF. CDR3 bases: TGTGCCAGCAGGTCGGGACAGGGGTCACGAGATACGCAGTATTTT. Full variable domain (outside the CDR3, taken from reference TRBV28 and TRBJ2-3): DVKVTQSSRYLVKRTGEKVFLECVQDMDHENMFWYRQDPGLGLRLIYFSYDVKMKEKGDIPEGYSVSREKKERFSLILESASTNQTSMYLCASRSGQGSRDTQYFGPGTRLTVL.

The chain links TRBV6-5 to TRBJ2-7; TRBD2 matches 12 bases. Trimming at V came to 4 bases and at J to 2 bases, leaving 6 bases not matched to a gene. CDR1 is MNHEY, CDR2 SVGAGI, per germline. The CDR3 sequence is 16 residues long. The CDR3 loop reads CASSFKLAGGTYEQYF. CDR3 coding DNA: TGTGCCAGCAGTTTCAAACTAGCGGGAGGAACCTACGAGCAGTACTTC.

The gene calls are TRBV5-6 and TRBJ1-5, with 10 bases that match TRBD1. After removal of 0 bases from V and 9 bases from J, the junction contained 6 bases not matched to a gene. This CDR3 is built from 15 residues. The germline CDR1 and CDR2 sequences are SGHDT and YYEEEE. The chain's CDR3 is CASSLDGTGDRPQHF. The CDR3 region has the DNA TGTGCCAGCAGCTTGGATGGGACAGGGGATCGGCCCCAGCATTTT.